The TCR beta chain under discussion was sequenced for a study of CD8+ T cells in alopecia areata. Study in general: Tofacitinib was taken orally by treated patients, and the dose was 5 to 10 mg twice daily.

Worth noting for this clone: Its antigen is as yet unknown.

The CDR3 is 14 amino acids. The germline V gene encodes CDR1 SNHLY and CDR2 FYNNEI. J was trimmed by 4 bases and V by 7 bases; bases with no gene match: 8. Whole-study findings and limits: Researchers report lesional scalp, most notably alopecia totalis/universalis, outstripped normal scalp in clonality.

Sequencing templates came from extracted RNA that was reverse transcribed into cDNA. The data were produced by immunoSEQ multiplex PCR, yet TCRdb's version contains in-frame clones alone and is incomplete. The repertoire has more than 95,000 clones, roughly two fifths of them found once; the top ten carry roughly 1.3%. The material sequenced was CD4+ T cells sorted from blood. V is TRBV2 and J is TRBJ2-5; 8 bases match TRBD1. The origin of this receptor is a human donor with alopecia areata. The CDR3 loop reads CASKWQGASETQYF. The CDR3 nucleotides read TGTGCCAGCAAGTGGCAGGGGGCCTCAGAGACCCAGTACTTC.